The 5 T cell receptor beta chains reported below all come from one sample, sequenced in a study of blood T cell repertoires in COVID-19. Clones were read by immunoSEQ multiplex PCR, and TCRdb kept only the in-frame ones, dropping some. In the table there are 95,000 to 150,000 clones, around 81% of which are singletons. Material for sequencing was peripheral blood. The receptors were gathered from a young man with COVID-19, enrolled during active disease.

The table lists this clone with a count of one. This chain uses TRBV18 with TRBJ1-6, with 7 positions matching TRBD1. This CDR3 spans 12 amino acids. Germline V gene lookup returns CDR1 KGHSH and CDR2 LQKENI. The ends lost 5 bases at V and 13 bases at J; junction bases unmatched: 5. The CDR3 spells CASSGQAGPLHF. The CDR3 DNA reads TGTGCCAGCTCAGGACAGGCAGGGCCCCTCCACTTT.

The J gene is TRBJ1-5, the V gene TRBV11-2; a possible D gene is TRBD1 (5 bases). This CDR3 region has 14 residues. CDR1 and CDR2 (germline): SGHAT, FQNNGV. V was trimmed by 0 bases and J by 3 bases, leaving 6 bases between them. The CDR3 nucleotides are TGTGCCAGCAGCTTAGAAGGGGTCAATCAGCCCCAGCATTTT. Translated: CASSLEGVNQPQHF.

J is TRBJ2-1 and V is TRBV5-4, with TRBD2 identical over 9 bases. Losses at the gene ends were 5 bases for V and 2 bases for J; bases not matched to a gene: 11. The germline V gene encodes CDR1 SGHNT and CDR2 YYREEE (reference sequence). There are 17 residues in the CDR3. The CDR3 coding sequence is TGTGCCAGCAGGAAAGAGCTAGCGGGGTGGACCTACAATGAGCAGTTCTTC. It specifies CASRKELAGWTYNEQFF.

This chain links TRBV6-5 with TRBJ1-1; D might be TRBD1 (5 bases). In germline, CDR1 is MNHEY, CDR2 SVGAGI. The CDR3 loop spans 14 amino acids. The V end was cut by 3 bases, the J end by 0 bases, with 8 bases between. CDR3 region: CASSYRGMNTEAFF. In nucleotides, the CDR3 is TGTGCCAGCAGTTATAGGGGAATGAACACTGAAGCTTTCTTT.

V usage is TRBV28 and J usage is TRBJ1-4, with no clear D. Trimming left V 3 bases short and J 6 bases short, with 14 bases between. The CDR3 has 15 amino acids. Per the germline V gene, CDR1 is MDHEN and CDR2 is SYDVKM. This CDR3 reads CASSLGSSGDEKLFF. In DNA form, the CDR3 reads TGTGCCAGCAGTTTGGGGAGTTCTGGAGATGAAAAACTGTTTTTT.